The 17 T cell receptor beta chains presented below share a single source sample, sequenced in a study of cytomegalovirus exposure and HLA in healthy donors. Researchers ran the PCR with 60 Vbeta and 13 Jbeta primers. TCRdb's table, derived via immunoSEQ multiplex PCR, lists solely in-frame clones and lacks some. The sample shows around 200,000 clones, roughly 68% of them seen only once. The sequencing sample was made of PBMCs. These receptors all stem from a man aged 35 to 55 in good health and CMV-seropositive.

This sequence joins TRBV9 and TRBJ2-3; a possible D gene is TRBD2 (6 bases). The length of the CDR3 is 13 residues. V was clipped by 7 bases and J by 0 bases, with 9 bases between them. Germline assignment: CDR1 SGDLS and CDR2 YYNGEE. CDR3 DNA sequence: TGTGCCAGCTCGGGGGTTAGCACAGATACGCAGTATTTT. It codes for CASSGVSTDTQYF.

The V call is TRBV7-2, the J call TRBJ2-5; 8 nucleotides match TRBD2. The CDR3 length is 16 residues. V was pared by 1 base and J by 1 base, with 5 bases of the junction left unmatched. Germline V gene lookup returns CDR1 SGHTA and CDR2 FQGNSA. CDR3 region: CASSLGLAGTQETQYF. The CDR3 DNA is TGTGCCAGCAGCTTAGGATTAGCGGGGACCCAAGAGACCCAGTACTTC.

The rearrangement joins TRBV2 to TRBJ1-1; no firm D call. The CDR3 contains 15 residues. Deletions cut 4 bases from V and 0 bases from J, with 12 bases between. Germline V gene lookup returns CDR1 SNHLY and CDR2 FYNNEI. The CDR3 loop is CASSVQERMNTEAFF. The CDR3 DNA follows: TGTGCCAGCAGTGTCCAGGAACGCATGAACACTGAAGCTTTCTTT.

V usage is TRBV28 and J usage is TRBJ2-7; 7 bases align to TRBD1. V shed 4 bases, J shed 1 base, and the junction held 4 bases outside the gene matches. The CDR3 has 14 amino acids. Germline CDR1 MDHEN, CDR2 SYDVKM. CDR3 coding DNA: TGTGCCAGCAGTTCGGGGACAGTTTCCTACGAGCAGTACTTC. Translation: CASSSGTVSYEQYF.

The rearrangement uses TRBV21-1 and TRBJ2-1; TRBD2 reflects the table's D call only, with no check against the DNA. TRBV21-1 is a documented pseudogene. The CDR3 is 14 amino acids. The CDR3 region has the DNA TGTGCCAGCAGCAAAGGGGGGGTAGGCAGTGAGCAGTTCTTC. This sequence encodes CASSKGGVGSEQFF.

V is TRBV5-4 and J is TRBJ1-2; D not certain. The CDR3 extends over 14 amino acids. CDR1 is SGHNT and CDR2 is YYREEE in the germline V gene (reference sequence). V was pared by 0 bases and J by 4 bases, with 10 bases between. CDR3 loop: CASSLDLNFYGYTF. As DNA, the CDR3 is TGTGCCAGCAGCTTGGACCTAAACTTCTATGGCTACACCTTC.

CDR3 sequence: CARSPGTENEKLFF. Here the CDR3 DNA reads TGTGCCAGAAGTCCCGGGACAGAAAATGAAAAACTGTTTTTT. The V gene is TRBV5-3, the J gene TRBJ1-4; TRBD1 matches 7 bases. TRBV5-3 is designated an ORF whose function remains uncertain. V shed 5 bases and J 5 bases; nucleotides not matched to a gene: 6. This CDR3 has 14 residues.

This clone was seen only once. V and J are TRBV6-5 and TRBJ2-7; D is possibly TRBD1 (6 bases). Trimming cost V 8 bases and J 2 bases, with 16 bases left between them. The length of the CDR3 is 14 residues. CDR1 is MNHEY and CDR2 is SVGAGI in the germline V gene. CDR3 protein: CASRVKDSPYEQYF. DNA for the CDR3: TGTGCCAGCCGTGTCAAGGACAGCCCCTACGAGCAGTACTTC.

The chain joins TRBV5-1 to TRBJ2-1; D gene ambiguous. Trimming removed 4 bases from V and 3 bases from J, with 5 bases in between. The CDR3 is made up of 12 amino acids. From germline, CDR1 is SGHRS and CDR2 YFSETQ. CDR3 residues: CASSIIYNEQFF. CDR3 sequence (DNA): TGCGCCAGCAGCATAATCTACAATGAGCAGTTCTTC.

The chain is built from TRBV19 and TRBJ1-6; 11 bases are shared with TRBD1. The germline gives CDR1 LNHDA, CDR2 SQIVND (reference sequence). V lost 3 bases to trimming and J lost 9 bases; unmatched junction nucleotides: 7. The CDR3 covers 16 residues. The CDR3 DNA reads TGTGCCAGTAGTATCGGGACAGGGGGAGATGGTTCACCCCTCCACTTT. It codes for CASSIGTGGDGSPLHF. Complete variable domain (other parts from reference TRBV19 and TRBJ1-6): DGGITQSPKYLFRKEGQNVTLSCEQNLNHDAMYWYRQDPGQGLRLIYYSQIVNDFQKGDIAEGYSVSREKKESFPLTVTSAQKNPTAFYLCASSIGTGGDGSPLHFGNGTRLTVT.

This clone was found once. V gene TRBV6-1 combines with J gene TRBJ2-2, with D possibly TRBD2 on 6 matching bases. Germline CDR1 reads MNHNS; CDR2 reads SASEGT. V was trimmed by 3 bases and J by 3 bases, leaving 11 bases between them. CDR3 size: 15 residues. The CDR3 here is CASSEQGGDTGELFF. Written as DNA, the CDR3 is TGTGCCAGCAGTGAGCAGGGAGGCGACACCGGGGAGCTGTTTTTT.

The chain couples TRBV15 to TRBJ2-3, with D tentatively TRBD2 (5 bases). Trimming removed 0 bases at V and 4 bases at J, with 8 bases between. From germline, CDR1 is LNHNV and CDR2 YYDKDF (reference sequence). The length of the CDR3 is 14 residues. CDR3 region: CATSREEESDTQYF. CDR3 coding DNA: TGTGCCACCAGCAGAGAGGAGGAGTCAGATACGCAGTATTTT.

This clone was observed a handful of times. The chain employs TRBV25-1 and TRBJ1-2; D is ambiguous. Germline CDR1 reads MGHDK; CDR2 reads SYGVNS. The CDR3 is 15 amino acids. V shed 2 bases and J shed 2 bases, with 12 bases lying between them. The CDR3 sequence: CASSEKSGGNYGYTF. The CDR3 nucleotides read TGTGCCAGCAGTGAAAAATCAGGAGGCAACTATGGCTACACCTTC.

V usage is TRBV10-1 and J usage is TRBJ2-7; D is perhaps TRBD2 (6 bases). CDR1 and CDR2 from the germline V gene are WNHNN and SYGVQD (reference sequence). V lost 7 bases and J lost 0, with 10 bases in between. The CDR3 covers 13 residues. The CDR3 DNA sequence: TGCGCCAGCATGCGGAGGGGCTCCTACGAGCAGTACTTC. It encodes CASMRRGSYEQYF.

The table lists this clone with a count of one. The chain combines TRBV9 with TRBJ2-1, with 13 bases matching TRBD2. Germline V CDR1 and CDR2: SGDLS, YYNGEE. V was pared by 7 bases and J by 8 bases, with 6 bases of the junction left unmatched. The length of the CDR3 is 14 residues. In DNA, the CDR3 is TGTGCCAGCTCGACTAGCGGGGGGTCCTATGAGCAGTTCTTC. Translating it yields CASSTSGGSYEQFF.

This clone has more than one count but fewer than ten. CDR3 coding DNA: TGTGCCAGCAGCTTGGTGATGGGGGGGGCTGAAGCTTTCTTT. This encodes CASSLVMGGAEAFF. The chain recombines TRBV5-6 with TRBJ1-1, with a possible D match to TRBD1 (5 bases). This CDR3 comprises 14 residues. Germline-derived CDR1 and CDR2 are SGHDT and YYEEEE. V was shortened by 0 bases and J by 6 bases, with 12 bases between the two germline ends.

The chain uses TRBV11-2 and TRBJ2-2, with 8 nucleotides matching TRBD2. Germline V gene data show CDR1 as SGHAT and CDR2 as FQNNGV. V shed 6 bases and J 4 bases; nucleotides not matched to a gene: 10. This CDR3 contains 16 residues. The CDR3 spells CASRVRGARSTGELFF. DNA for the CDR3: TGTGCCAGCAGGGTGCGGGGGGCGCGGAGCACCGGGGAGCTGTTTTTT.